Each of the 23 T cell receptor beta chains below was sequenced from the same sample in a study of blood T cell repertoires in COVID-19. The table came from immunoSEQ multiplex PCR; TCRdb's copy has only in-frame clones and leaves some out. The table lists 300,000 to 350,000 clones, almost 90% of them singletons. The sample was peripheral blood. The receptors originated from a woman aged 25 to 45 with COVID-19, enrolled during active disease.

This clone came up once. The CDR3 DNA reads TGTGCCAGCCAATTACAGGGATCAGCCTACGAGCAGTACTTC. It translates to CASQLQGSAYEQYF. This chain connects TRBV3-1 (or the pseudogene TRBV3-2) to TRBJ2-7; weak D call: TRBD1 (6 bases). Germline loops: CDR1 LGHDT, CDR2 YNNKEL (reference sequence). The CDR3 has 14 residues. The V and J ends lost 8 bases and 2 bases respectively, with 16 bases between them.

The chain joins TRBV5-1 to TRBJ1-3, with a weak D call TRBD1 (5 bases). The length of the CDR3 is 14 residues. The germline gives CDR1 SGHRS, CDR2 YFSETQ. The germline V and J ends were trimmed by 4 bases and 0 bases, with 8 bases remaining between them. The CDR3 is CASSGDSSGNTIYF. CDR3 in DNA: TGCGCCAGCAGCGGCGACAGCTCTGGAAACACCATATATTTT.

The chain couples TRBV20-1 to TRBJ2-7, with 11 nucleotides matching TRBD2. The junction had 10 bases not matched to a gene; V was cut back by 3 bases and J by 3 bases. Germline V gene sequence: CDR1 DFQATT, CDR2 SNEGSKA (reference sequence). This CDR3 comprises 16 residues. CDR3 loop: CSASTLGTSGGYEQYF. DNA of the CDR3: TGCAGTGCTAGTACTTTGGGGACTAGCGGAGGCTACGAGCAGTACTTC.

J is TRBJ1-1 and V is TRBV6-5; 9 bases map to TRBD1. The CDR3 sequence is 13 residues long. Germline V lookup: CDR1 MNHEY, CDR2 SVGAGI. V was clipped by 8 bases and J by 0 bases; unmatched bases: 1. The CDR3 spells CASRQGVNTEAFF. CDR3 nucleotide sequence: TGTGCCAGCCGACAGGGGGTGAACACTGAAGCTTTCTTT.

For the CDR3, the DNA is TGTGCCTGGAGTCTAGCGGTCACAGATACGCAGTATTTT. Its protein product is CAWSLAVTDTQYF. The chain employs TRBV30 and TRBJ2-3; 7 bases line up with TRBD2. V shed 2 bases and J 2 bases; nucleotides not matched to a gene: 1. CDR3 length: 13 residues. Germline V CDR1 and CDR2: GTSNPN, SVGIG (reference sequence).

The chain recombines TRBV28 with TRBJ2-2, with 12 bases that match TRBD2. CDR1 is MDHEN, CDR2 SYDVKM, per germline. After removal of 3 bases from V and 0 bases from J, the junction contained 8 bases not matched to a gene. CDR3 length equals 19 residues. CDR3: CASSFGLLAGGANTGELFF. The CDR3 nucleotides read TGTGCCAGCAGTTTTGGTTTACTAGCGGGGGGAGCGAACACCGGGGAGCTGTTTTTT.

The chain recombines TRBV18 with TRBJ1-4; tentatively, D is TRBD1 (6 bases). Germline CDR1 reads KGHSH; CDR2 reads LQKENI. The CDR3 totals 16 residues. The V end lost 5 bases, the J end lost 5 bases, and 18 bases lay between the germline ends. CDR3 in amino acids: CASSRPDQGNNEKLFF. The CDR3 nucleotides are TGTGCCAGCTCAAGACCCGATCAGGGGAACAATGAAAAACTGTTTTTT.

The chain uses TRBV27 and TRBJ2-1, with TRBD2 matching 7 bases. The germline gives CDR1 MNHEY, CDR2 SMNVEV (reference sequence). Losses at the gene ends were 2 bases for V and 0 bases for J; bases not matched to a gene: 7. This CDR3 spans 17 amino acids. This CDR3 is CASSLLTSASSYNEQFF. CDR3 coding DNA: TGTGCCAGCAGTTTACTAACTAGCGCTAGCTCCTACAATGAGCAGTTCTTC.

The genes are TRBV2 and TRBJ1-5, with D possibly matching TRBD1 (5 bases). The V end lost 2 bases, the J end lost 4 bases, and 12 bases lay between the germline ends. CDR1 and CDR2 (germline): SNHLY, FYNNEI. The CDR3 length is 15 residues. CDR3 DNA sequence: TGTGCCAGCAGTGAATTGGGGGAGGCGAATCAGCCCCAGCATTTT. Translation gives CASSELGEANQPQHF.

Of note for this clone: An end of the junction differs from the germline gene, which may be a read error. The gene calls are TRBV3-1 (or the pseudogene TRBV3-2) and TRBJ2-2, with 7 bases aligning to TRBD1. Germline CDR1 reads LGHDT; CDR2 reads YNNKEL (reference sequence). This CDR3 has 13 amino acids. CDR3 coding DNA: TGTGCCAGCAGCCAAGGGGACAGAGGGGGGCTGTTTTTT. The encoded protein is CASSQGDRGGLFF.

This clone appeared a few times. V and J are TRBV2 and TRBJ2-7; D gene uncertain. The CDR3 is made up of 12 amino acids. Germline-derived CDR1 and CDR2 are SNHLY and FYNNEI. The V end lost 2 bases, the J end lost 3 bases, and 5 bases lay between the germline ends. CDR3 loop: CASSESLYEQYF. CDR3 DNA: TGTGCCAGCAGTGAATCCCTCTACGAGCAGTACTTC.

This rearrangement joins TRBV27 to TRBJ2-2; D remains ambiguous. The CDR3 extends over 13 amino acids. Germline values: CDR1 MNHEY, CDR2 SMNVEV (reference sequence). Trimming left V 3 bases short and J 6 bases short, with 8 bases between. The CDR3 DNA sequence: TGTGCCAGCAGTTTTCGCGTCCCCGGGGAGCTGTTTTTT. Protein sequence: CASSFRVPGELFF.

CDR3 region: CASSQDWRGNNEQFF. The DNA for the CDR3 is TGTGCCAGCAGCCAAGATTGGCGGGGGAACAATGAGCAGTTCTTC. The rearrangement uses TRBV3-1 (or the pseudogene TRBV3-2) and TRBJ2-1; 7 bases are a match to TRBD2. The germline gives CDR1 LGHDT, CDR2 YNNKEL (reference sequence). The length of the CDR3 is 15 residues. J was trimmed by 5 bases and V by 0 bases; bases with no gene match: 4.

The J gene is TRBJ2-3, the V gene TRBV5-4; TRBD2 aligns across 10 bases. The trim removed 4 bases at V and 1 base at J, leaving 3 bases unmatched. The germline V gene encodes CDR1 SGHNT and CDR2 YYREEE (reference sequence). This CDR3 is built from 15 residues. The CDR3 sequence is CASSPGTSGTDTQYF. The DNA of the CDR3 is TGTGCCAGCAGCCCCGGGACTAGCGGCACAGATACGCAGTATTTT.

The chain combines TRBV5-1 with TRBJ1-4, with D perhaps matching TRBD1 (5 bases). The CDR3 runs 13 residues. The V gene's germline CDR1 is SGHRS and CDR2 YFSETQ. V was pared by 6 bases and J by 5 bases, with 11 bases between. The CDR3 here is CASTGDVNEKLFF. DNA of the CDR3: TGCGCCAGCACGGGGGACGTAAATGAAAAACTGTTTTTT.

The chain is built from TRBV3-1 (or the pseudogene TRBV3-2) and TRBJ2-7, with D possibly matching TRBD1 (6 bases). V gave up 1 base and J gave up 2 bases, with 9 bases separating them. This CDR3 is built from 14 residues. The germline V gene has CDR1 LGHDT and CDR2 YNNKEL (reference sequence). In DNA, the CDR3 is TGTGCCAGCAGCCAAGTCAGGGGACCCTACGAGCAGTACTTC. This sequence encodes CASSQVRGPYEQYF.

This chain joins TRBV7-3 and TRBJ2-3; 7 bases match TRBD1. The CDR3 totals 16 residues. Per the germline V gene, CDR1 is SGHTA and CDR2 is FQGTGA. V lost 2 bases and J lost 3; bases outside the gene matches: 8. DNA of the CDR3: TGTGCCAGCAGCTTAGGTGGCAGGGGGAAGACAGATACGCAGTATTTT. As protein: CASSLGGRGKTDTQYF.

This clone was recorded once. The chain joins TRBV19 to TRBJ2-7; maybe TRBD2 (5 bases). Germline V gives CDR1 LNHDA, CDR2 SQIVND (reference sequence). The CDR3 runs to 13 residues. The V end was cut by 6 bases, the J end by 3 bases, with 12 bases between. The CDR3 DNA sequence: TGTGCCAGTAGCAGAGGGTCTCACTACGAGCAGTACTTC. Amino acids: CASSRGSHYEQYF.

This chain uses TRBV11-1 with TRBJ2-7; TRBD1 matches at 7 bases. Trimming cost V 6 bases and J 0 bases; bases outside gene matches: 2. CDR3 length: 13 amino acids. Germline V lookup: CDR1 SGHAT, CDR2 FQDESV (reference sequence). The CDR3 protein is CASRDRTSYEQYF. CDR3 sequence (DNA): TGTGCCAGCAGGGACAGGACCTCCTACGAGCAGTACTTC.

V is TRBV28 and J is TRBJ2-3, with 9 bases fitting TRBD1. This CDR3 comprises 13 residues. The germline CDR1 and CDR2 sequences are MDHEN and SYDVKM. The ends lost 6 bases at V and 6 bases at J; junction bases unmatched: 4. DNA for the CDR3: TGTGCCAGCAGAAAACAGGGGGCCGATACGCAGTATTTT. Translated, it gives CASRKQGADTQYF.

The CDR3 here is CASSYSYGKTEAFF. The CDR3 DNA reads as TGTGCCAGCAGTTACTCGTACGGGAAGACTGAAGCTTTCTTT. The chain joins TRBV6-6 to TRBJ1-1, with D uncertain. The V end lost 0 bases, the J end lost 5 bases, and 10 bases lay between the germline ends. The CDR3 consists of 14 residues. The germline CDR1 and CDR2 sequences are MNHNY and SVGAGI (reference sequence).

This rearrangement joins TRBV7-8 to TRBJ2-5; D remains ambiguous. V lost 1 base and J lost 1, with 7 bases in between. This CDR3 is built from 14 residues. Germline assignment: CDR1 SGHVS and CDR2 FQNEAQ. As DNA, the CDR3 is TGTGCCAGCAGCTTAGGAGGCGTCCAAGAGACCCAGTACTTC. Its protein is CASSLGGVQETQYF.

The chain joins TRBV7-9 to TRBJ2-2, with a possible D match to TRBD2 (7 bases). Looked up from germline, CDR1 is SEHNR and CDR2 is FQNEAQ (reference sequence). The V gene lost 3 bases and the J gene lost 3 bases, with 11 bases spanning the gap. This CDR3 has 15 residues. The CDR3 region has the DNA TGTGCCAGCAGCTTCCTAGGGGGGGACACCGGGGAGCTGTTTTTT. This codes for CASSFLGGDTGELFF.